Each of the 4 T cell receptor beta chains below was sequenced from the same sample in a study of shared clonotypes between healthy human individuals. This table comes from immunoSEQ multiplex PCR, and its TCRdb copy is limited to in-frame clones, with some not included. The sample yields about 480,000 clones, roughly 85% seen once. The sequencing sample was made of PBMCs. The source of these receptors is a middle-aged woman in good health. Some clones in this sample may be carry-over from other donors' samples.

This clone appeared many times. V and J are TRBV30 and TRBJ1-1; D is unresolved. The CDR3 runs to 16 residues. Germline CDR1 is GTSNPN and CDR2 is SVGIG (reference sequence). V was cut by 0 bases and J by 4 bases, with 18 bases left in between. The CDR3 region has the DNA TGTGCCTGGAGTGTAACTGCGATGGGAGGTGGCACTGAAGCTTTCTTT. This encodes CAWSVTAMGGGTEAFF.

The chain uses TRBV28 and TRBJ1-5; 9 positions match TRBD1. Trimming removed 5 bases from V and 5 bases from J; junction bases left unmatched: 13. CDR3 size: 17 residues. Germline CDR1 MDHEN, CDR2 SYDVKM. CDR3 sequence (DNA): TGTGCCAGCAGTATTTATCCGGGACAGGGCTCGCATCAGCCCCAGCATTTT. It is translated as CASSIYPGQGSHQPQHF.

This clone was detected only once. This chain joins TRBV9 and TRBJ2-2; no reliable D call. Germline V gene lookup returns CDR1 SGDLS and CDR2 YYNGEE. This CDR3 is 15 amino acids long. The V and J ends lost 4 bases and 5 bases respectively, with 15 bases between them. CDR3 sequence reads: CASSPRQDQTGELFF. CDR3 bases: TGTGCCAGCAGCCCACGACAAGACCAAACCGGGGAGCTGTTTTTT.

The chain joins TRBV7-8 to TRBJ1-1, with no clear D. Germline V gene lookup returns CDR1 SGHVS and CDR2 FQNEAQ. V gave up 5 bases and J gave up 0 bases, with 13 bases separating them. CDR3 length equals 15 residues. Written as DNA, the CDR3 is TGTGCCAGCAGCACCCGTCTGGGTTTGAACACTGAAGCTTTCTTT. Residues: CASSTRLGLNTEAFF.